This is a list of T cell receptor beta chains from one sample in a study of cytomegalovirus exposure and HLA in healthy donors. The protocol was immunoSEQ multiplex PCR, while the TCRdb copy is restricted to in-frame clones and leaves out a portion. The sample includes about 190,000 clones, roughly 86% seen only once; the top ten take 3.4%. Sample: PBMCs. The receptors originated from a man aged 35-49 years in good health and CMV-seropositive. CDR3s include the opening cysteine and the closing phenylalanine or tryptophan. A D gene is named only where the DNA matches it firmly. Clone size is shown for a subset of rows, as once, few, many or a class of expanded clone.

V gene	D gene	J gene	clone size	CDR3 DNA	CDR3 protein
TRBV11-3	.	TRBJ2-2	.	TGTGCCAGCAGCCTCTGGGGGGACCGACCCGGGGAGCTGTTTTTT	CASSLWGDRPGELFF
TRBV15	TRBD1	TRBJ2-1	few	TGTGCCACCAGCAGAGATCTTGGGACAGGGTCGAATGAGCAGTTCTTC	CATSRDLGTGSNEQFF
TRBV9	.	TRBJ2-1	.	TGTGCCAGCAGCGCGACGACAGGATACAATGAGCAGTTCTTC	CASSATTGYNEQFF
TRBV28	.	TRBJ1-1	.	TGTGCCAGCAGTATCCAGAACACTGAAGCTTTCTTT	CASSIQNTEAFF
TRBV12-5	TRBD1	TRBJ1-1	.	TGTGCTAGTGGTCTAAACAGGGGGAAGGCGGGCACTGAAGCTTTCTTT	CASGLNRGKAGTEAFF
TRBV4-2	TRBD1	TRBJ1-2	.	TGTGCCAGCAGCCAAGTCAACAGGGGGCTGGATGGCTACACCTTC	CASSQVNRGLDGYTF
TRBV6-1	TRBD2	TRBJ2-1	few	TGTGCCAGCAGTGGGACTAGCGGAGGGGGGTACAATGAGCAGTTCTTC	CASSGTSGGGYNEQFF
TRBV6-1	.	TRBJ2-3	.	TGTGCCAGCAGTGATGGAGGGCCCACAGATACGCAGTATTTT	CASSDGGPTDTQYF
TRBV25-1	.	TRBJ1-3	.	TGTGCCAGCAGTACGAGGGGGGGAGGAAACACCATATATTTT	CASSTRGGGNTIYF
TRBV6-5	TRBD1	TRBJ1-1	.	TGTGCCAGCAGTTACGGGACAGGACACACTGAAGCTTTCTTT	CASSYGTGHTEAFF
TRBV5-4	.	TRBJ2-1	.	TGTGCCAGCAGCTTGGGCAGTAACAATGAGCAGTTCTTC	CASSLGSNNEQFF
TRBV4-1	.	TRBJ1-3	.	TGCGCCAGCAGCCAGGGGGCTCTCTCTGGAAACACCATATATTTT	CASSQGALSGNTIYF
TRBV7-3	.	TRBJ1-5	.	TGTGCCAGCAGCCCGCAGGGTGGAGAGCAGCCCCAGCATTTT	CASSPQGGEQPQHF
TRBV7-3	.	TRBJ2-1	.	TGTGCCAGCAGCTTCCAGGGTAGCGGCTACAATGAGCAGTTCTTC	CASSFQGSGYNEQFF
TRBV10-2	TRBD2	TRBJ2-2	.	TGCGCCAGCAGGCGAAGCGGGGGGCTCCCGTCGGAGCTGTTTTTT	CASRRSGGLPSELFF
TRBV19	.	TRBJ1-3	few	TGTGCCAGTAGTAACCGAGCTGGCTCTGGAAACACCATATATTTT	CASSNRAGSGNTIYF
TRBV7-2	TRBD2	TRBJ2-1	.	TGTGCCAGCAGCCGGCTAGCGGGAGATCGGGATGAGCAGTTCTTC	CASSRLAGDRDEQFF
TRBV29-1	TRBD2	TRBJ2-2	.	TGCAGCGTTAGTAGCGGGACGAACACCGGGGAGCTGTTTTTT	CSVSSGTNTGELFF
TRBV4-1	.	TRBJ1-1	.	TGCGCCAGCAGCCAAGATCGGGGCACTGAAGCTTTCTTT	CASSQDRGTEAFF
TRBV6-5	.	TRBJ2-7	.	TGTGCCAGCAGTTATTCCGGGGCGGAGGGTTACGAGCAGTACTTC	CASSYSGAEGYEQYF
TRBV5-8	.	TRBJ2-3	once	TGTGCCAGCAGCTTGAGGGGGACAGATACGCAGTATTTT	CASSLRGTDTQYF
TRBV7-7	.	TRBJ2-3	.	TGTGCCAGCAGCGAAGACAGAGACACAGATACGCAGTATTTT	CASSEDRDTDTQYF
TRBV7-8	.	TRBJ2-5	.	TGTGCCAGCAGCCGCTCCGGGTCTCCAGAGACCCAGTACTTC	CASSRSGSPETQYF